The rows below give T cell receptor beta chains drawn from one sample of a study of CD8 T cells in Susac syndrome. TCRdb redid the calling of the immunoSEQ multiplex PCR reads with MiXCR, one entry per CDR3 protein. Seen here are fewer than 200,000 distinct CDR3 sequences, about 91% observed once, and the top ten hold around 0.079%. Source material: CD4+ T cells from PBMCs. Receptor source: a human donor with Susac syndrome. The CDR3 runs from the conserved cysteine through the conserved F or W. The D gene is left open where the match is weak.

j_gene | d_gene | v_gene | CDR3nt | CDR3aa
TRBJ2-7 | NA | TRBV6-4 | TGTGCCAGCACGACGAAAGGCGAGCAGTACTTC | CASTTKGEQYF
TRBJ1-6 | NA | TRBV3-1 | TGTGCCAGCAGCCAACACGACAGAGATAATTCACCCCTCCACTTT | CASSQHDRDNSPLHF
TRBJ2-3 | TRBD1 | TRBV7-7 | TGTGCCGTCGGATACAGGGGCTACACAGATACGCAGTATTTT | CAVGYRGYTDTQYF
TRBJ2-2 | TRBD1 | TRBV20-1 | TGCAGTGCTAGATTGGGACAGTGGGACACCGGGGAGCTGTTTTTT | CSARLGQWDTGELFF
TRBJ2-2 | NA | TRBV18 | TGTGCCAGCTCACCAGTTGACATAACGAACACCGGGGAGCTGTTTTTT | CASSPVDITNTGELFF
TRBJ2-3 | TRBD2 | TRBV4-1 | TGCGCCAGCAGCCAAGTCACTAGCGTTCCAAGCACAGATACGCAGTATTTT | CASSQVTSVPSTDTQYF
TRBJ2-3 | NA | TRBV9 | TGTGCCAGCAGCCTCGATGACAGTTCCACAGATACGCAGTATTTT | CASSLDDSSTDTQYF
TRBJ1-5 | TRBD1 | TRBV4-1 | TGCGCCAGCAGCCAAGAATACAGGGGAGGCTCCAATCAGCCCCAGCATTTT | CASSQEYRGGSNQPQHF
TRBJ2-5 | NA | TRBV9 | TGTGCCAGCAGCGGAGGCGACCAAGAGACCCAGTACTTC | CASSGGDQETQYF
TRBJ2-1 | NA | TRBV11-2 | TGTGCCAGCAGCCTACCGCGGCGGGGTGAGCAGTTCTTC | CASSLPRRGEQFF
TRBJ2-3 | NA | TRBV30 | TGTGCCTCCCGGGCTGATACAACCGCCAGTACGCAGTATTTT | CASRADTTASTQYF
TRBJ2-5 | NA | TRBV3-1 | TGTGCCAGCAGCCGCCGTGGCGGGGGCCCGGAGACCCAGTACTTC | CASSRRGGGPETQYF